These T cell receptor beta chains were read from a single sample in a study of PD-1 blockade in classical Hodgkin lymphoma. Generated by immunoSEQ multiplex PCR, the TCRdb table keeps only in-frame clones and is missing some. The data show 25,000 to 30,000 clones, around 78% seen once. Sequencing used peripheral blood mononuclear cells (PBMCs), obtained before the second cycle of nivolumab. The receptors were sampled from a human donor with classical Hodgkin lymphoma. CDR3s include the opening cysteine and the closing phenylalanine or tryptophan. Each record gives: V gene, clone size, D gene, J gene, CDR3 DNA, CDR3 protein. A D gene is named only where the DNA matches it firmly. Clone size is shown for a subset of rows, as once, few, many or a class of expanded clone.

TRBV6-5,.,.,TRBJ1-5,TGTGACGAGGGCAATCAGCCCCAGCATTTT,CDEGNQPQHF
TRBV5-6,.,.,TRBJ1-1,TGTGCCAGCAGCTTGGGGTCTTGGAACACTGAAGCTTTCTTT,CASSLGSWNTEAFF
TRBV27,.,.,TRBJ2-1,TGTGCCAGCAGTCCCGATATGCTTGTATCCTACAATGAGCAGTTCTTC,CASSPDMLVSYNEQFF
TRBV5-1,.,TRBD1,TRBJ1-1,TGCGCCAGCACCTCGAGCGGGGGACAGCGTGAAGCTTTCTTT,CASTSSGGQREAFF
TRBV6-1,once,.,TRBJ2-7,TGTGCCAGCAGTGAACAAGGACCCTCCTGGGGTAACGAGCAGTACTTC,CASSEQGPSWGNEQYF
TRBV5-4,.,TRBD1,TRBJ1-2,TGTGCCAGCAGCCGGGACAGGGGTCTACCCTATGGCTACACCTTC,CASSRDRGLPYGYTF
TRBV27,once,TRBD1,TRBJ2-1,TGTGCCAGCAGTCCTTGGACAGGGGGCTTCGATGAGCAGTTCTTC,CASSPWTGGFDEQFF
TRBV7-9,.,.,TRBJ1-1,TGTGCCAGCAGCCCATCTATCGGGGGGCAGGAAGCTTTCTTT,CASSPSIGGQEAFF
TRBV5-5,.,.,TRBJ2-3,TGTGCCAGCAGCTTGGCCTGGGGGGCTACAGATACGCAGTATTTT,CASSLAWGATDTQYF
TRBV20-1,once,TRBD2,TRBJ2-1,TGCAGTGCTAGGATGTTGACTAGCGAGGTCTTC,CSARMLTSEVF
TRBV11-2,.,.,TRBJ1-3,TGTGCCAGCAGCTTAGGGGGGACCTATGGAAACACCATATATTTT,CASSLGGTYGNTIYF
TRBV7-9,.,.,TRBJ2-1,TGTGCCAGCAGCTTTAACGGGCCCTACAATGAGCAGTTCTTC,CASSFNGPYNEQFF
TRBV7-6,once,.,TRBJ2-5,TGTGCCAGCAGCTTAGCAAGGGGGGCCAGGGAGACCCAGTACTTC,CASSLARGARETQYF
TRBV7-6,few,.,TRBJ2-2,TGTGCCAGCAGCTCTGCAGGGGTGGACGGGGAGCTGTTTTTT,CASSSAGVDGELFF
TRBV25-1,.,.,TRBJ1-2,TGTGCCAGCAGCCCCGGGCTTAACCATGGCTACACCTTC,CASSPGLNHGYTF
TRBV5-4,once,.,TRBJ2-1,TGTGCCAGCAGCTTGCCAGGATCTAGACCCCATGAGCAGTTCTTC,CASSLPGSRPHEQFF
TRBV6-6,once,.,TRBJ1-2,TGTGCCAGCAGTTACAGGGGTGCAGGCAGTGGCTACACCTTC,CASSYRGAGSGYTF
TRBV18,.,TRBD1,TRBJ1-2,TGTGCCAGCTCACCCCCACCTGGGGGGCAGGGGGAGAACTATGGCTACACCTTC,CASSPPPGGQGENYGYTF
TRBV7-6,medium-sized,TRBD1,TRBJ2-2,TGTGCCAGCAGCTTAACACAGGGGGCGACGGCCGGGGAGCTGTTTTTT,CASSLTQGATAGELFF
TRBV11-3,.,.,TRBJ1-1,TGTGCCAGCAGCCAGATGAACACTGAAGCTTTCTTT,CASSQMNTEAFF
TRBV28,few,.,TRBJ2-7,TGTGCCAGCAGTTCTCCGACGGGGGATGTAGTGGCCTACGAGCAGTACTTC,CASSSPTGDVVAYEQYF
TRBV19,.,.,TRBJ2-6,TGTGCCAGTAGGACCCTTGTAGAGGAGGCTGGGGCCAACGTCCTGACTTTC,CASRTLVEEAGANVLTF
TRBV30,.,.,TRBJ2-7,TGTGCCTGGAGTGTGGGGTCGGGGGAGCAGTACTTC,CAWSVGSGEQYF
TRBV5-4,.,TRBD1,TRBJ1-1,TGTGCCAGCAGTTTAACAGGGGCCGCATACACTGAAGCTTTCTTT,CASSLTGAAYTEAFF
TRBV28,.,TRBD2,TRBJ2-1,TGTGCCAGCAGACGACTAGCGGGAGACTCCTCCTACAATGAGCAGTTCTTC,CASRRLAGDSSYNEQFF
TRBV7-9,.,.,TRBJ2-3,TGTGCCAGCGGGGACATCTCCACAGATACGCAGTATTTT,CASGDISTDTQYF
TRBV4-1,.,TRBD2,TRBJ2-2,TGCGCCAGCAGCCAAGATCTAGCGGCGAACACCGGGGAGCTGTTTTTT,CASSQDLAANTGELFF
TRBV28,.,.,TRBJ1-5,TGTGCCAGCACCCGAACCGCGGAAGGCAATCAGCCCCAGCATTTT,CASTRTAEGNQPQHF
TRBV15,.,.,TRBJ2-2,TGTGCCACCACCTTCCCGGGGGTCGGGGAGCTGTTTTTT,CATTFPGVGELFF
TRBV6-6,.,.,TRBJ2-7,TGTGCCAGCAGCATCTCCTTGGCGAACGAGCAGTACTTC,CASSISLANEQYF
TRBV5-1,.,.,TRBJ2-6,TGCGCCAGCAGCTTGGAAGGCTCCATCGGAGGGGCCAACGTCCTGACTTTC,CASSLEGSIGGANVLTF
TRBV6-6,few,TRBD1,TRBJ2-7,TGTGCCAGCAGCCCTGGACAGGGGGCCTACGAGCAGTACTTC,CASSPGQGAYEQYF
TRBV6-1,.,.,TRBJ1-2,TGTGCCAGCAGCCCCCGCAGGGGTCATGGCTACACCTTC,CASSPRRGHGYTF
TRBV7-9,.,.,TRBJ2-5,TGTGCCAGCAGCTTAGTTCTACAAGAGACCCAGTACTTC,CASSLVLQETQYF
TRBV7-6,.,.,TRBJ2-7,TGTGCCAGCAGCTTAGCGCAAGGGGCCTCCTACGAGCAGTACTTC,CASSLAQGASYEQYF
TRBV27,.,TRBD1,TRBJ1-2,TGTGCCAGCAGTTCCGGGACAGGGGGGGACTATGGCTACACCTTC,CASSSGTGGDYGYTF
TRBV7-8,.,TRBD1,TRBJ1-5,TGTGCCAGCAGCTCGATCTTCCCAGGGGGCAGCCAGCCCCAGCATTTT,CASSSIFPGGSQPQHF
TRBV30,.,.,TRBJ1-1,TGTGCCTGGAGGGGAGATTCCGCGGCAGCAACTCGGGGCACTGAAGCTTTCTTT,CAWRGDSAAATRGTEAFF
TRBV6-1,.,.,TRBJ2-1,TGTGCCAGCAGTGAAGGACGCGGCAGGGGAATCTACAATGAGCAGTTCTTC,CASSEGRGRGIYNEQFF
TRBV7-3,.,.,TRBJ1-1,TGTGCCAGCAGCTTAGACATGAACACTGAAGCTTTCTTT,CASSLDMNTEAFF
TRBV20-1,.,.,TRBJ1-2,TGCAGTGCTAGTTGGGGCTATGGCTACACCTTC,CSASWGYGYTF
TRBV5-1,.,TRBD2,TRBJ2-1,TGCGCCAGCAGCTGGCTGTCTAGCGGGAGGTCTGAGCAGTTCTTC,CASSWLSSGRSEQFF
TRBV7-7,few,.,TRBJ1-1,TGTGCCAGCAGCTTAGACCTGAACACTGAAGCTTTCTTT,CASSLDLNTEAFF
TRBV19,.,.,TRBJ1-2,TGTGCCAGTTCAAACCCGTCGGGGGGCTACACCTTC,CASSNPSGGYTF
TRBV12-5,.,.,TRBJ2-5,TGTGCTAGTGGTTTTTTGGCTCTAAGCGCCCAGTACTTC,CASGFLALSAQYF
TRBV6-6,.,.,TRBJ2-5,TGTGCCAGCATCTCCGGGTCCAGTTCATGGGAGACCCAGTACTTC,CASISGSSSWETQYF
TRBV10-3,.,.,TRBJ1-1,TGTGCCATCAGTAGGCCTGGCACTGAAGCTTTCTTT,CAISRPGTEAFF
TRBV2,.,.,TRBJ1-1,TGTGCCAGCAGTGGTACAGTGAACACTGAAGCTTTCTTT,CASSGTVNTEAFF
TRBV5-6,once,.,TRBJ2-7,TGTGCCAGCAGCTTCAATCCGGGCCCTACCTACGAGCAGTACTTC,CASSFNPGPTYEQYF
TRBV7-9,medium-sized,TRBD1,TRBJ2-1,TGTGCCAGCAGCTTAGAACCAGGACAGGTTCTCTTC,CASSLEPGQVLF
TRBV4-3,.,.,TRBJ1-6,TGCGCCAGCAGCCAGGACGCGGGACTCGACTATAATTCACCCCTCCACTTT,CASSQDAGLDYNSPLHF
TRBV28,.,.,TRBJ1-1,TGTGCCAGCAGTCGATTGGGTGGCCCCAGCGCTTTCTTT,CASSRLGGPSAFF
TRBV25-1,.,.,TRBJ1-4,TGTGCCAGCAGTGAATTGGGACAAGGGAAACTGTTTTTT,CASSELGQGKLFF
TRBV30,.,.,TRBJ1-3,TGTGCCTGGATGGCGGACTCCGGGTGGGCTGGAAACACCATATATTTT,CAWMADSGWAGNTIYF
TRBV9,.,TRBD2,TRBJ2-3,TGTGCCAGCAGTATAGCGGGAGAAACAGATACGCAGTATTTT,CASSIAGETDTQYF
TRBV30,few,.,TRBJ2-5,TGTGCCTGGACCCTCGGACCCGCGACCCAGTACTTC,CAWTLGPATQYF
TRBV4-3,.,.,TRBJ1-2,TGCGCCAGCAGCCACGATAGCCCAGGAGGGAGCTATGGCTACACCTTC,CASSHDSPGGSYGYTF